This T cell receptor (beta chain) was recovered during a study of T cells in localized non-small cell lung cancer. The CDR3 has 17 amino acids. V gave up 6 bases and J gave up 5 bases, with 20 bases separating them. In germline, CDR1 is LNHDA, CDR2 SQIVND (reference sequence). Data came from immunoSEQ multiplex PCR; TCRdb stores just in-frame clones and leaves some out. The table records about 82,000 clones, around 80% of them present only once. The TCR originated in a man aged 40-75 years with stage II squamous cell lung carcinoma. The rearrangement joins TRBV19 to TRBJ1-6; D perhaps matches TRBD1 (5 bases). The source material was PBMCs, sampled before any cancer treatment. In DNA, the CDR3 is TGTGCCAGTAGGAAAGAGGCCGGGGCGGGAGATAATTCACCCCTCCACTTT. Translating gives CASRKEAGAGDNSPLHF.